This TCR beta chain was observed in a study of PD-1 blockade in classical Hodgkin lymphoma. The CDR3 spans 14 residues. Germline assignment: CDR1 MNHEY and CDR2 SVGAGI. Trimming removed 6 bases from V and 7 bases from J; junction bases left unmatched: 3. This clone appeared a few times. Method: immunoSEQ multiplex PCR; TCRdb's copy keeps in-frame clones and lacks some. The sample consists of around 30,000 clones, about 90% of them appearing once. Time point described: cycle 4 day 1 (C4D1), after around six weeks of nivolumab. Every patient had relapsed following autologous stem cell transplantation, and cohorts differed in brentuximab vedotin exposure. Magnetic negative selection was used to purify CD4+ T cells from PBMCs that had been thawed. Patients reached a best response of complete response, partial response or progressive disease.

The specimen comprised CD4+ T cells from blood, sampled before the fourth cycle of nivolumab. The TCR originated in a human donor with classical Hodgkin lymphoma. J is TRBJ2-2 and V is TRBV6-5; 12 positions match TRBD2. CDR3 sequence (DNA): TGTGCCAGCAGGACTAGCGGGAGACACGGGGAGCTGTTTTTT. It encodes CASRTSGRHGELFF.